This record concerns one T cell receptor (beta chain) sequence. Its recognized antigen is unknown. This likely came from a read error, as a far larger clone is one base away. The library relied on multiplex PCR. TCRdb names Illumina HiSeq 4000 as the instrument used. To build TCR beta libraries, CDR3 regions were amplified by Arm-PCR using iRepertoire HTBI primers. PCR products were gel purified before sequencing. The authors' analysis ran thus. Gene usage analysis of CDR3 amino acid clonotypes used the 50 to 70 TRBV and fewer than 15 TRBJ segments found across samples. COPE and FqMerger were used to merge the filtered high-quality paired reads into contigs. BLAST was used to align contigs to IMGT TRBV, TRBD and TRBJ reference genes, with CDR3 defined following IMGT. Any clonotype with a frequency above 0.1% was classified as a highly expanded clone. Repertoire diversity was measured by Shannon entropy, and V-J evenness by the Gini coefficient. Clonotypes shared by more than one individual were considered public. The public sequencing data were trimmed at Q25 with fastp and processed into clonotypes with MiXCR by TCRdb, which kept only in-frame beta chains. Entries that share a CDR3 protein sequence are merged under the most common genes and DNA. The V and J calls follow TCRdb's processing rather than the paper's. Present in this sample are approximately 360,000 distinct CDR3 sequences, approximately 25% of which were seen just once. The ten top clones hold approximately 27% of the sample.

The sample's time point label, in plain terms: persistent/refractory GD, antithyroid drugs over 5 years with positive TRAb. RNA was extracted from PBMCs in TRIzol for both TCR sequencing and RNA sequencing. The diagnosis of Graves' disease was made according to American Thyroid Association guidelines. Patients for the study were recruited at an endocrinology department in Xi'an, China. Each patient gave 7.5 to 10 milliliters of peripheral blood, collected in an EDTA anticoagulant tube. Ficoll Paque Plus density gradient separation was used to isolate PBMCs, and no further T cell sorting was performed. An Agilent 2100 Bioanalyzer and agarose gel were used to check RNA quality, and a NanoDrop 2000 was used to measure RNA concentration. This entry comes from a study of regulatory T cells in long-lasting Graves disease (dated by TCRdb to the early 2020s). With respect to the entire study: Persistent Graves' disease was defined as persistently positive TSH receptor autoantibodies together with antithyroid drug treatment for over 5 years. Peripheral blood TCR sequencing and RNA sequencing compared persistent Graves' disease patients with newly diagnosed Graves' disease patients. The study was registered as a clinical trial and conducted in China. A total of roughly 33 samples were covered by TCR sequencing, comprising around 13 persistent and around 20 newly diagnosed Graves' disease patients. On average, persistent Graves' disease patients in the clinical cohort had been on antithyroid drugs for approximately 10 years.

From a lookup of the germline V gene, CDR1 and CDR2 are SNHLY and FYNNEI. CDR3 length: 15 amino acids, cysteine to phenylalanine. Of the read, only the CDR3 DNA is kept; its 45 bases are in frame from base 1. V lost 6 bases and J lost 0 bases; the stretch between them is 15 bases long. General study outcomes and caveats: Preferential use of TRBV28, TRBJ1-2 and TRBJ2-5 was observed in persistent disease, whereas TRBV20-1 and TRBJ2-1 were favored in newly diagnosed disease. The small sample size was acknowledged by the authors as a limitation that may reduce accuracy. Compared with newly diagnosed patients, persistent Graves' disease patients had lower TCR Shannon entropy and fewer highly expanded clones, which suggests clonal expansion. Because the primary lesion, thyroid tissue, could not be accessed, the study looked at peripheral blood alone. Patients with persistent disease shared more public clonotypes (over 2,500) than newly diagnosed patients did (966). Sequencing and analysis were limited to the TCR beta chain.

The chain couples TRBV2 to TRBJ2-7, with the identity of the D gene unclear. This receptor was obtained from a woman aged 40 to 50 with Graves disease. Donor details come from another sample of the same person, matched by shared clones. This specimen consisted of peripheral blood mononuclear cells (PBMCs), obtained when the disease was refractory, from a patient treated with antithyroid drugs. The nucleotides are TGTGCCAGCAGCAGAGATCGAGGTAGCTCCTACGAGCAGTACTTC. This encodes CASSRDRGSSYEQYF.